The 30 T cell receptor beta chains below all came from one sample that was sequenced in a study of T cell responses to AZD1222 COVID-19 vaccine. TCRdb's table, derived via immunoSEQ multiplex PCR, lists solely in-frame clones and lacks some. Here the sample spans over 130,000 clones, approximately 86% being singletons. This specimen was peripheral blood, taken on day 0 of AZD1222 vaccination. The receptors here all came from an adult in good health.

The J gene is TRBJ2-7, the V gene TRBV3-1 (or the pseudogene TRBV3-2); D gene uncertain. The CDR3 is 12 residues long. CDR1 LGHDT and CDR2 YNNKEL come from the germline V gene (reference sequence). V was trimmed by 4 bases and J by 3 bases, leaving 7 bases between them. CDR3 amino acids: CASSRGCYEQYF. In nucleotides, the CDR3 is TGTGCCAGCAGCCGTGGGTGCTACGAGCAGTACTTC.

The gene calls are TRBV2 and TRBJ2-3, with a possible D match to TRBD2 (6 bases). Trimming pared 3 bases from V and 6 bases from J, leaving 16 bases between. The CDR3 has 15 amino acids. Per germline, CDR1 SNHLY and CDR2 FYNNEI. CDR3 sequence reads: CASSERWRGGDTQYF. The CDR3 DNA follows: TGTGCCAGCAGTGAGCGATGGAGGGGAGGTGATACGCAGTATTTT.

This clone was recorded once. V gene TRBV10-3 combines with J gene TRBJ2-1; possibly TRBD2 for D (7 bases). The germline V and J ends were trimmed by 10 bases and 4 bases, with 14 bases remaining between them. The CDR3 consists of 13 residues. CDR1 is ENHRY, CDR2 SYGVKD, per germline. CDR3 amino acids: CATRGALYNEQFF. The CDR3 bases are TGTGCCACTCGGGGGGCCTTATACAATGAGCAGTTCTTC.

The V call is TRBV28, the J call TRBJ1-2; 10 bases match TRBD1. V trimming: 5 bases; J trimming: 5 bases; junction bases outside the gene matches: 11. CDR1 MDHEN and CDR2 SYDVKM come from the germline V gene. This CDR3 is built from 16 residues. The CDR3 spells CASSQESGTGEYGYTF. In DNA, the CDR3 is TGTGCCAGCAGTCAGGAGTCCGGGACAGGGGAGTATGGCTACACCTTC.

Notes on this clone: The same CDR3 is also encoded by other DNA sequences in this sample. The chain has TRBV27 and TRBJ1-2; 9 nucleotides align to TRBD1. CDR3 length equals 14 residues. V lost 3 bases, J lost 3 bases, and 2 bases stayed unmatched. Germline CDR1 is MNHEY and CDR2 is SMNVEV (reference sequence). The CDR3 is CASSLGQGDYGYTF. The CDR3 nucleotides read TGTGCCAGCAGTTTGGGACAGGGAGACTATGGCTACACCTTC.

This clone was detected only once. The V gene is TRBV29-1, the J gene TRBJ1-2; no clear D. CDR1 is SQVTM and CDR2 is ANQGSEA in the germline V gene. V lost 6 bases and J lost 0, with 11 bases in between. This CDR3 is built from 13 residues. The CDR3 sequence: CSVADGANYGYTF. As DNA, the CDR3 is TGCAGCGTCGCGGACGGAGCTAACTATGGCTACACCTTC.

The chain carries TRBV7-8 and TRBJ2-7; D is perhaps TRBD1 or TRBD2 (6 bases each). Germline CDR1 and CDR2: SGHVS and FQNEAQ. The CDR3 extends over 16 amino acids. Deletions cut 0 bases from V and 3 bases from J, with 15 bases between. The DNA for the CDR3 is TGTGCCAGCAGCTTAGCCGCTAAGGGGGGTTTCTACGAGCAGTACTTC. Residues: CASSLAAKGGFYEQYF.

The chain carries TRBV19 and TRBJ2-7, with D possibly being TRBD2 (5 bases). In germline, CDR1 is LNHDA, CDR2 SQIVND (reference sequence). The CDR3 sequence is 14 residues long. Trimming took 5 bases from V and 3 from J, leaving 14 bases between them. This CDR3 reads CASSRGPGYYEQYF. CDR3 nucleotides: TGTGCCAGTAGTCGAGGGCCGGGCTACTACGAGCAGTACTTC.

The rearrangement uses TRBV15 and TRBJ2-7; D ambiguous. Germline V gene lookup returns CDR1 LNHNV and CDR2 YYDKDF (reference sequence). Trimming took 0 bases from V and 4 from J, leaving 19 bases between them. This CDR3 contains 17 residues. The CDR3, as DNA: TGTGCCACCAGCAGAGAATCATTAGTATTGGGCGTTTACGAGCAGTACTTC. Translated: CATSRESLVLGVYEQYF.

The chain is built from TRBV3-1 (or the pseudogene TRBV3-2) and TRBJ2-1; 12 positions match TRBD2. CDR1 and CDR2 from the germline V gene are LGHDT and YNNKEL (reference sequence). This CDR3 has 15 amino acids. V was clipped by 1 base and J by 9 bases; unmatched bases: 4. This CDR3 reads CASSQGLAGAVEQFF. The DNA for the CDR3 is TGTGCCAGCAGCCAAGGACTAGCGGGAGCTGTTGAGCAGTTCTTC.

The chain is built from TRBV24-1 and TRBJ2-5; 9 nucleotides line up with TRBD2. This CDR3 is 15 amino acids long. Germline trimming cut 4 bases from V and 5 bases from J; bases unmatched to any gene: 7. CDR1 and CDR2 from the germline V gene are KGHDR and SFDVKD. The CDR3 sequence: CATSDAGGTQETQYF. For the CDR3, the DNA is TGTGCCACCAGTGACGCGGGGGGGACTCAGGAGACCCAGTACTTC.

This chain connects TRBV3-1 (or the pseudogene TRBV3-2) to TRBJ2-7; D unclear. This CDR3 has 14 residues. Deletions cut 0 bases from V and 6 bases from J, with 12 bases between. Germline CDR1 and CDR2: LGHDT and YNNKEL (reference sequence). The CDR3 bases are TGTGCCAGCAGCCAAGACACAGCCGTACGCGAGCAGTACTTC. This translates into CASSQDTAVREQYF.

This chain connects TRBV11-2 to TRBJ1-2; D gene unclear. Germline CDR1 SGHAT, CDR2 FQNNGV. This CDR3 has 12 residues. Trimming took off 1 base at V and 8 bases at J, with 8 bases between the two ends. This CDR3 is CASSLAGGGYTF. The DNA of the CDR3 is TGTGCCAGCAGCTTAGCGGGAGGAGGCTACACCTTC.

This chain joins TRBV6-4 and TRBJ2-2; no clear D. Germline V CDR1 and CDR2: MRHNA, SNTAGT. The CDR3 length is 13 residues. V was shortened by 4 bases and J by 6 bases, with 9 bases between the two germline ends. This chain's CDR3 is CASSGSGPGELFF. In DNA, the CDR3 is TGTGCCAGCAGTGGTTCGGGCCCCGGGGAGCTGTTTTTT.

The CDR3 region has the DNA TGCAGCGCCGCGGGCGGCTCCTACGAGCAGTACTTC. Its translation is CSAAGGSYEQYF. This sequence joins TRBV29-1 and TRBJ2-7, with a tentative D call TRBD2 (5 bases). CDR1 and CDR2 (germline): SQVTM, ANQGSEA. V lost 7 bases and J 0 bases, leaving 10 bases between the germline ends. This CDR3 has 12 residues.

This chain links TRBV27 with TRBJ1-1, with D possibly TRBD1 on 5 matching bases. V dropped 1 base and J dropped 10 bases, with 10 bases sitting between them. CDR3 size: 12 residues. Germline CDR1 reads MNHEY; CDR2 reads SMNVEV (reference sequence). Here the CDR3 reads CASSLFGGAAFF. In DNA form, the CDR3 reads TGTGCCAGCAGTTTATTCGGCGGGGCAGCTTTCTTT.

This clone has only one observation. The genes are TRBV3-1 (or the pseudogene TRBV3-2) and TRBJ2-1, with D possibly being TRBD2 (5 bases). The germline gives CDR1 LGHDT, CDR2 YNNKEL (reference sequence). This CDR3 has 15 residues. V lost 1 base and J lost 10, with 17 bases in between. CDR3 region: CASSQGGLPLGEQFF. The CDR3, as DNA: TGTGCCAGCAGCCAAGGCGGACTTCCCCTGGGCGAGCAGTTCTTC.

The rearrangement links TRBV18 to TRBJ1-5; D call uncertain. Looked up from germline, CDR1 is KGHSH and CDR2 is LQKENI. The ends were cut back, 4 bases at V and 7 bases at J, with 17 bases in the middle. The CDR3 has 15 residues. CDR3 DNA: TGTGCCAGCTCACGTGGAGTGGTCTCGGACCAGCCCCAGCATTTT. As protein: CASSRGVVSDQPQHF.

The chain is built from TRBV28 and TRBJ2-1; D remains unclear. Germline CDR1 reads MDHEN; CDR2 reads SYDVKM. The CDR3 consists of 14 residues. Trimming removed 3 bases from V and 6 bases from J, with 12 bases in between. Written as DNA, the CDR3 is TGTGCCAGCAGTTTGCTCTCCGAGGTCAATGAGCAGTTCTTC. Protein: CASSLLSEVNEQFF.

V gene TRBV6-4 combines with J gene TRBJ2-2; no reliable D call. Germline V gene sequence: CDR1 MRHNA, CDR2 SNTAGT. This CDR3 has 13 amino acids. V shed 2 bases and J shed 0 bases, with 1 base lying between them. The CDR3 sequence: CASSDANTGELFF. CDR3 DNA sequence: TGTGCCAGCAGTGACGCGAACACCGGGGAGCTGTTTTTT.

There are a few counts of this clone. V and J are TRBV7-8 and TRBJ2-7, with D hard to call. The CDR3 is 15 residues long. Between the trimmed V and J ends, which lost 0 bases and 2 bases, there was a span of 11 bases. Germline CDR1 reads SGHVS; CDR2 reads FQNEAQ. The CDR3 region has the DNA TGTGCCAGCAGCTTAGCGGGTTTGAGTACCTACGAGCAGTACTTC. It is translated as CASSLAGLSTYEQYF.

The J gene is TRBJ2-5, the V gene TRBV19; a possible D gene is TRBD2 (5 bases). The length of the CDR3 is 16 residues. The germline CDR1 and CDR2 sequences are LNHDA and SQIVND (reference sequence). V shed 5 bases and J shed 2 bases, with 18 bases lying between them. The CDR3 loop is CASSPSERRRQETQYF. The CDR3 bases are TGTGCCAGTAGTCCGTCTGAGCGGAGGCGACAAGAGACCCAGTACTTC.

The chain uses TRBV5-6 and TRBJ1-3, with D hard to call. The V gene's germline CDR1 is SGHDT and CDR2 YYEEEE. This CDR3 is 14 amino acids long. Deletions cut 4 bases from V and 2 bases from J, with 10 bases between. The CDR3 nucleotides read TGTGCCAGCAGCCCTATGGTGACTGGAAACACCATATATTTT. The encoded protein is CASSPMVTGNTIYF.

The genes are TRBV15 and TRBJ1-4; TRBD1 agrees at 7 bases. Trimming took 3 bases from V and 6 from J; bases not matched to a gene: 7. Germline-derived CDR1 and CDR2 are LNHNV and YYDKDF (reference sequence). This CDR3 has 15 residues. The CDR3 sequence: CATSSPTGSHEKLFF. CDR3 nucleotide sequence: TGTGCCACCAGCAGTCCGACAGGGAGTCATGAAAAACTGTTTTTT.

The chain uses TRBV18 and TRBJ1-2; D might be TRBD1 (6 bases). The CDR3 is made up of 13 amino acids. Per germline, CDR1 KGHSH and CDR2 LQKENI. V lost 3 bases and J 7 bases, leaving 12 bases between the germline ends. CDR3 DNA: TGTGCCAGCTCACCCGACAGGTCTGCTGGCTACACCTTC. Translating gives CASSPDRSAGYTF.

The chain links TRBV27 to TRBJ1-1, with 8 bases fitting TRBD1. CDR1 and CDR2 (germline): MNHEY, SMNVEV (reference sequence). The CDR3 covers 14 residues. Trimming cost V 5 bases and J 2 bases; bases outside gene matches: 4. CDR3 region: CASSRQGANTEAFF. In nucleotides, the CDR3 is TGTGCCAGCAGTCGGCAGGGGGCTAACACTGAAGCTTTCTTT.

The CDR3 region has the DNA TGTGCCAACAGAAAGCGGGAGATTATTGGGAGTAATGAGCAGTTCTTC. It specifies CANRKREIIGSNEQFF. This chain joins TRBV2 and TRBJ2-1, with 8 bases matching TRBD2. The CDR3 is made up of 16 amino acids. The V gene's germline CDR1 is SNHLY and CDR2 FYNNEI. Losses at the gene ends were 10 bases for V and 7 bases for J; bases not matched to a gene: 18.

The genes are TRBV5-5 and TRBJ1-3, with TRBD1 matching over 7 bases. There are 16 residues in the CDR3. After removal of 0 bases from V and 3 bases from J, the junction contained 6 bases not matched to a gene. The germline V gene encodes CDR1 SGHKS and CDR2 YYEKEE (reference sequence). The CDR3 protein is CASSLAETGHGNTIYF. CDR3 nucleotides: TGTGCCAGCAGCTTGGCCGAGACAGGGCATGGAAACACCATATATTTT.

This chain connects TRBV18 to TRBJ1-5; no firm D call. The CDR3 consists of 13 residues. Germline V gene data show CDR1 as KGHSH and CDR2 as LQKENI. The V end was cut by 2 bases, the J end by 1 base, with 3 bases between. CDR3 DNA: TGTGCCAGCTCACCAAAGAGCAATCAGCCCCAGCATTTT. This sequence encodes CASSPKSNQPQHF.

The V and J genes are TRBV28 and TRBJ2-3; D remains unclear. In germline, CDR1 is MDHEN, CDR2 SYDVKM. CDR3 length: 14 residues. Trimming pared 1 base from V and 0 bases from J, leaving 5 bases between. CDR3 coding DNA: TGTGCCAGCAGTTTATTATCTAGCACAGATACGCAGTATTTT. It translates to CASSLLSSTDTQYF.